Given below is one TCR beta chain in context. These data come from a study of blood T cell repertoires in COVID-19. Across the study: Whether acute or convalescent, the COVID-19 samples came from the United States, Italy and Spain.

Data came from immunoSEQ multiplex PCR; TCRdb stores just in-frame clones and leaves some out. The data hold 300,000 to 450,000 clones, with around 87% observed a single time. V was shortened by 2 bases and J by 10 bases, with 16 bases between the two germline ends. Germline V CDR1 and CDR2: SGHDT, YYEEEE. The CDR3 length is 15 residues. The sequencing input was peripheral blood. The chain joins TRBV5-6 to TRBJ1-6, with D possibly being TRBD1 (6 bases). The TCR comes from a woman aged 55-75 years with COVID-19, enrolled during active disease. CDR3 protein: CASSFFGQIQSPLHF. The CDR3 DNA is TGTGCCAGCAGCTTTTTTGGACAGATTCAGTCACCCCTCCACTTT.